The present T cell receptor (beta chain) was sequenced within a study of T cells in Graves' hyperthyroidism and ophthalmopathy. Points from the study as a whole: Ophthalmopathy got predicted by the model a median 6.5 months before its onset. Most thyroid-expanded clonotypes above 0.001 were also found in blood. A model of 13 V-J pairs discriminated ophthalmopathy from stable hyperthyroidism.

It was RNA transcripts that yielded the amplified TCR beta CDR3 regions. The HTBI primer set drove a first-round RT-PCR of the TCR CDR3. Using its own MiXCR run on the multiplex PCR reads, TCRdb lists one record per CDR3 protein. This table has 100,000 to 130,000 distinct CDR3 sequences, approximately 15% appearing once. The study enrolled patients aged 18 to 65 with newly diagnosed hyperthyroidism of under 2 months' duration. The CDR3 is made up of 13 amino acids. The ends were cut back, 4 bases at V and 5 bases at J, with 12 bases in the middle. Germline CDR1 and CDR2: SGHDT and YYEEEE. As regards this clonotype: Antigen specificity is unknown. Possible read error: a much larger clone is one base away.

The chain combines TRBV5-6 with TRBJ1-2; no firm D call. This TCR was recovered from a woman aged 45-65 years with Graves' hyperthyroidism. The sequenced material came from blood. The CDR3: CASSLAEGYGYTF. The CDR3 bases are TGTGCCAGCAGCCTTGCGGAGGGTTATGGCTACACCTTC.